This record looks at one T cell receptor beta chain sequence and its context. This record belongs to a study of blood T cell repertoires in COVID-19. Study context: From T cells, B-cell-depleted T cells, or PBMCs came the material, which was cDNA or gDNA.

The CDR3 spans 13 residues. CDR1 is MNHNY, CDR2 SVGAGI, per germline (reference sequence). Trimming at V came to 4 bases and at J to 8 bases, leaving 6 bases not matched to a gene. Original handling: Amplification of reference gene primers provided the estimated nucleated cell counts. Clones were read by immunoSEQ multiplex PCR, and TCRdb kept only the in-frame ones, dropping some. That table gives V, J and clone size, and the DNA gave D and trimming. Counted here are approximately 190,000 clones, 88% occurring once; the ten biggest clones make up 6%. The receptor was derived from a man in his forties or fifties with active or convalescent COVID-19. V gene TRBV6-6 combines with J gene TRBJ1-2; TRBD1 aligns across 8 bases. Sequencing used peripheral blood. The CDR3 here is CASSFPTGVGYTF. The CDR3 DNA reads TGTGCCAGCAGTTTCCCGACAGGGGTAGGCTACACCTTC.